The 18 T cell receptor beta chains below all came from one sample that was sequenced in a study of cytomegalovirus exposure and HLA in healthy donors. Here immunoSEQ multiplex PCR was the method, and the copy in TCRdb shows in-frame clones only, minus some. Here the sample spans roughly 250,000 clones, around 87% being singletons. Material: PBMCs. The receptors derive from a woman between 25 and 40 years old in good health and CMV-seropositive.

This clone was found once. The chain links TRBV27 to TRBJ2-1; 8 bases line up with TRBD1. The CDR3 is made up of 18 amino acids. Germline-derived CDR1 and CDR2 are MNHEY and SMNVEV (reference sequence). V lost 3 bases and J lost 4; bases outside the gene matches: 14. In DNA, the CDR3 is TGTGCCAGCAGTTTTCTTGCCCCAGCAGGGGGCAAATACAATGAGCAGTTCTTC. Its protein product is CASSFLAPAGGKYNEQFF.

This chain joins TRBV25-1 and TRBJ2-1; perhaps TRBD2 as D (6 bases). In germline, CDR1 is MGHDK, CDR2 SYGVNS. Trimming left V 3 bases short and J 10 bases short, with 10 bases between. The CDR3 sequence is 12 residues long. The CDR3 coding sequence is TGTGCCAGCAGTGATCTGCGGGAAGAGCAGTTCTTC. Encoded protein: CASSDLREEQFF.

V usage is TRBV11-1 and J usage is TRBJ2-7; TRBD1 matches at 7 bases. The CDR3 sequence is 14 residues long. V lost 5 bases to trimming and J lost 5 bases; unmatched junction nucleotides: 9. Germline CDR1 SGHAT, CDR2 FQDESV (reference sequence). This chain's CDR3 is CASSQDRRRNEQYF. As DNA, the CDR3 is TGTGCCAGCAGCCAGGACAGGAGGAGGAACGAGCAGTACTTC.

The chain combines TRBV6-1 with TRBJ1-4, with D unresolved. This CDR3 has 17 amino acids. The germline V gene encodes CDR1 MNHNS and CDR2 SASEGT. The V and J ends lost 3 bases and 0 bases respectively, with 14 bases between them. The CDR3 DNA reads as TGTGCCAGCAGTGACATTTGGACTCCTGCAACTAATGAAAAACTGTTTTTT. Protein product: CASSDIWTPATNEKLFF.

This chain links TRBV15 with TRBJ2-5; a weak D match, TRBD2 (5 bases). The germline V gene encodes CDR1 LNHNV and CDR2 YYDKDF (reference sequence). The CDR3 spans 15 residues. Trimming removed 0 bases at V and 0 bases at J, with 8 bases between. In DNA form, the CDR3 reads TGTGCCACCAGCAGAGATCCGGGGTACCAAGAGACCCAGTACTTC. Protein sequence: CATSRDPGYQETQYF.

The V and J genes are TRBV6-1 and TRBJ2-7; 8 nucleotides agree with TRBD1. V lost 6 bases to trimming and J lost 2 bases; unmatched junction nucleotides: 3. Germline loops: CDR1 MNHNS, CDR2 SASEGT. The CDR3 covers 13 residues. CDR3 protein: CASRDRATYEQYF. CDR3 in DNA: TGTGCCAGCAGGGACAGGGCAACCTACGAGCAGTACTTC.

V and J are TRBV5-6 and TRBJ1-1; TRBD1 might be the D (5 bases). Germline-derived CDR1 and CDR2 are SGHDT and YYEEEE. Trimming shortened V by 1 base and J by 4 bases, and 14 bases separated the two germline ends. The CDR3 has 15 amino acids. CDR3 DNA: TGTGCCAGCAGCTTGACTGGGAGGGGCGTCACTGAAGCTTTCTTT. Translation gives CASSLTGRGVTEAFF.

J is TRBJ2-7 and V is TRBV5-1; possibly TRBD2 for D (6 bases). Germline V gives CDR1 SGHRS, CDR2 YFSETQ. The CDR3 loop spans 14 amino acids. The V end lost 3 bases, the J end lost 0 bases, and 10 bases lay between the germline ends. The CDR3 spells CASSWDSSSYEQYF. The CDR3 DNA is TGCGCCAGCAGCTGGGACTCTAGCTCCTACGAGCAGTACTTC.

The chain is built from TRBV29-1 and TRBJ1-2, with TRBD1 matching 7 bases. V shed 7 bases, J shed 8 bases, and the junction held 4 bases outside the gene matches. The CDR3 is 10 residues long. Per the germline V gene, CDR1 is SQVTM and CDR2 is ANQGSEA. The chain's CDR3 is CSDDRVGYTF. The CDR3 coding sequence is TGCAGCGATGACAGGGTCGGCTACACCTTC.

This chain joins TRBV30 and TRBJ2-7; possibly TRBD1 for D (6 bases). Per the germline V gene, CDR1 is GTSNPN and CDR2 is SVGIG (reference sequence). V dropped 4 bases and J dropped 3 bases, with 22 bases sitting between them. CDR3 length: 16 residues. In DNA form, the CDR3 reads TGTGCCTGGACAGAAAACCTCCTGGACAGCGGCTACGAGCAGTACTTC. The encoded protein is CAWTENLLDSGYEQYF.

The sample holds one count of this clone. V gene TRBV10-2 combines with J gene TRBJ1-2; 7 nucleotides match TRBD1. This CDR3 spans 17 amino acids. Trimming at V came to 4 bases and at J to 4 bases, leaving 15 bases not matched to a gene. The V gene's germline CDR1 is WSHSY and CDR2 SAAADI. Here the CDR3 DNA reads TGCGCCAGCAGTGGTGGGACGACAGGGAAGCACTTCTATGGCTACACCTTC. Protein product: CASSGGTTGKHFYGYTF.

This clone appeared once. This chain uses TRBV9 with TRBJ2-7; TRBD1 aligns across 9 bases. With V trimmed by 3 bases and J by 2 bases, 3 bases remained unmatched. The CDR3 totals 14 residues. The germline V gene encodes CDR1 SGDLS and CDR2 YYNGEE. CDR3 DNA sequence: TGTGCCAGCAGCGCTCGACAGGGGGCCTACGAGCAGTACTTC. It is translated as CASSARQGAYEQYF.

This chain links TRBV14 with TRBJ2-2, with D possibly matching TRBD1 (6 bases). Per the germline V gene, CDR1 is SGHDN and CDR2 is FVKESK. V was shortened by 3 bases and J by 6 bases, with 14 bases between the two germline ends. This CDR3 comprises 15 residues. The CDR3 is CASSHSGAGPGELFF. CDR3 coding DNA: TGTGCCAGCAGCCACTCAGGGGCAGGGCCCGGGGAGCTGTTTTTT.

This chain uses TRBV5-1 with TRBJ1-1; unclear D gene. Germline lookup yields CDR1 SGHRS and CDR2 YFSETQ. V was cut by 4 bases and J by 7 bases, with 8 bases left in between. This CDR3 has 11 residues. This CDR3 reads CASSTGSEAFF. The CDR3 nucleotides read TGCGCCAGCAGCACGGGTAGTGAAGCTTTCTTT.

V usage is TRBV7-2 and J usage is TRBJ1-1; D is possibly TRBD1 (5 bases). The V and J ends lost 5 bases and 5 bases respectively, with 12 bases between them. Germline CDR1 is SGHTA and CDR2 is FQGNSA. This CDR3 spans 13 amino acids. The CDR3 DNA reads as TGTGCCAGCAGCGCTTACCGGGGGACTGAAGCTTTCTTT. Its translation is CASSAYRGTEAFF. The full variable domain, completed using reference TRBV7-2 and TRBJ1-1, is GAGVSQSPSNKVTEKGKDVELRCDPISGHTALYWYRQSLGQGLEFLIYFQGNSAPDKSGLPSDRFSAERTGGSVSTLTIQRTQQEDSAVYLCASSAYRGTEAFFGQGTRLTVV.

This clone occurred once. This sequence joins TRBV14 and TRBJ2-1; 10 nucleotides match TRBD2. Germline lookup yields CDR1 SGHDN and CDR2 FVKESK. CDR3 length equals 16 residues. The V segment lost 1 base and the J segment 5 bases; nucleotides outside the gene matches: 5. CDR3 bases: TGTGCCAGCAGCCAAGGCCAGCGGGAGGGCCACAATGAGCAGTTCTTC. It encodes CASSQGQREGHNEQFF.

The chain employs TRBV29-1 and TRBJ1-5, with D unclear. The CDR3 consists of 13 residues. Per germline, CDR1 SQVTM and CDR2 ANQGSEA. In nucleotides, the CDR3 is TGCAGGACGCCTACAGCCACCAATCAGCCCCAGCATTTT. Its translation: CRTPTATNQPQHF. Variable domain in full (rest from reference TRBV29-1 and TRBJ1-5): SAVISQKPSRDICQRGTSLTIQCQVDSQVTMMFWYRQQPGQSLTLIATANQGSEATYESGFVIDKFPISRPNLTFSTLTVSNMSPEDSSIYLCRTPTATNQPQHFGDGTRLSIL.

The rearrangement uses TRBV18 and TRBJ2-7; tentatively, D is TRBD1 (5 bases). This CDR3 has 14 residues. The V and J ends lost 3 bases and 3 bases respectively, with 12 bases between them. CDR1 and CDR2 (germline): KGHSH, LQKENI. The DNA for the CDR3 is TGTGCCAGCTCACCGGCAGGGTCTATCTACGAGCAGTACTTC. Translating it yields CASSPAGSIYEQYF.